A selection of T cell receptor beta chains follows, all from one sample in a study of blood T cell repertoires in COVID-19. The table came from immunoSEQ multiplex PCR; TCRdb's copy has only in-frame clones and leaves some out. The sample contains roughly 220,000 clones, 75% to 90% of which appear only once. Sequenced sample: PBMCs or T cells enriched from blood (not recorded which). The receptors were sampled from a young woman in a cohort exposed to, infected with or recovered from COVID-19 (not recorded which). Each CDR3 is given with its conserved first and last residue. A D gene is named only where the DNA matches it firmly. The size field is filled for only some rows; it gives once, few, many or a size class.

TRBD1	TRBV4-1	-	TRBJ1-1	TGCGCCAGCAGCGAGGACAGGGGAACTGAAGCTTTCTTT	CASSEDRGTEAFF
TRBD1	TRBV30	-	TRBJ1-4	TGTGCCTGGAGTGTACAGGGGGAAAAACTGTTTTTT	CAWSVQGEKLFF
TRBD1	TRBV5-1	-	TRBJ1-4	TGCGCCAGCAGCGCCCTGGGACAGGGGGGCGAAAAACTGTTTTTT	CASSALGQGGEKLFF
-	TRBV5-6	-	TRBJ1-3	TGTGCCAGCAGCTTGGCCCCTCCTGGAAACACCATATATTTT	CASSLAPPGNTIYF
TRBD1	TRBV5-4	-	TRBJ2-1	TGTGCCAGCAGCTCTCTAACAGGGGGAAGCAATGAGCAGTTCTTC	CASSSLTGGSNEQFF
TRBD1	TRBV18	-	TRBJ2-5	TGTGCCAGCTCACCAAGGACAGGGCCCCAAGAGACCCAGTACTTC	CASSPRTGPQETQYF
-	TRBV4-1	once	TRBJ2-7	TGCGCCAGCAGCCAAGCATCGGTAAATCGCTACGAGCAGTACTTC	CASSQASVNRYEQYF
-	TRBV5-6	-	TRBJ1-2	TGTGCCAGCAGCTTCAGGGGTGGCTACACCTTC	CASSFRGGYTF
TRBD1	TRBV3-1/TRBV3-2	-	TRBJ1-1	TGTGCCAGCAGCCCCCGGACAGGGGATAAATCTGAAGCTTTCTTT	CASSPRTGDKSEAFF
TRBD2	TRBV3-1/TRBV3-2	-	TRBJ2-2	TGTGCCAGCAGCCGCAGGACTAGCCTGAACACCGGGGAGCTGTTTTTT	CASSRRTSLNTGELFF
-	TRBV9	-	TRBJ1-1	TGTGCCAGCAGCTCGTTGACAGGGAACACTGAAGCTTTCTTT	CASSSLTGNTEAFF
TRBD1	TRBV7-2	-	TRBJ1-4	TGTGCCAGCAGCATATCCGGGACAGGGAACGAAAAACTGTTTTTT	CASSISGTGNEKLFF
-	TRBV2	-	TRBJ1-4	TGTGCCAGCGCCTTGGGGGGTAATGAAAAACTGTTTTTT	CASALGGNEKLFF
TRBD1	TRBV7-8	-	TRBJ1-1	TGTGCCAGCCGACAGGGAAATTTTATGAACACTGAAGCTTTCTTT	CASRQGNFMNTEAFF
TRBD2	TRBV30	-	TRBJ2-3	TGTGCCTGGAATCTCTTAGCGGGAGGGCAAGATACGCAGTATTTT	CAWNLLAGGQDTQYF
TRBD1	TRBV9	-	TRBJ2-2	TGTGCCAGCAGCGCAGCTTCCGGACAGGGGGCGGTCACCGGGGAGCTGTTTTTT	CASSAASGQGAVTGELFF
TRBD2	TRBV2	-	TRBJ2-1	TGTGCCAGCAGTGGGGTCCCGGGACTAGCGGGAGCGAGCTCCTACAATGAGCAGTTCTTC	CASSGVPGLAGASSYNEQFF
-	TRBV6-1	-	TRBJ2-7	TGTGCCAGCAGTGACGCGGAAGAGCAGTACTTC	CASSDAEEQYF
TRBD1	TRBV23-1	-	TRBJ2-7	TGCGCCAGCAGTCAATATCCAGGGGGAGAAAACGAGCAGTACTTC	CASSQYPGGENEQYF
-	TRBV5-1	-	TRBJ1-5	TGCGCCAGCAGCTCGACGGGGATGGTGGGTCAGCCCCAGCATTTT	CASSSTGMVGQPQHF
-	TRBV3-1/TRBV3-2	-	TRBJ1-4	TGTGCCAGCAGCCAAGATACAGGGACTAATGAAAAACTGTTTTTT	CASSQDTGTNEKLFF
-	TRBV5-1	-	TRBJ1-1	TGCGCCAGCAGCTTGGGGGGAGGTGCGAGCACTGAAGCTTTCTTT	CASSLGGGASTEAFF
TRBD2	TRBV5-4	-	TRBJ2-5	TGTGCCAGCAGCTTGGGCCCACTAGCGTTGGAGGGGAAGACCCAGTACTTC	CASSLGPLALEGKTQYF
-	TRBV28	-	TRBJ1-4	TGTGCCAGCATGAGCTTTGAGAATGAAAAACTGTTTTTT	CASMSFENEKLFF
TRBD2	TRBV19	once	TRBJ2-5	TGTGCCAGTAGTATCTCCGGGACTAGCAAAGAGACCCAGTACTTC	CASSISGTSKETQYF
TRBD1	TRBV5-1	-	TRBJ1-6	TGCGCCAGCAGCACGGGAAGGGGGCGAAATAATTCACCCCTCCACTTT	CASSTGRGRNNSPLHF
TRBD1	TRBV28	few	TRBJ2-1	TGTGCCAGCAGTTTCCCCCCCACGGGACAGGGGTACAATGAGCAGTTCTTC	CASSFPPTGQGYNEQFF
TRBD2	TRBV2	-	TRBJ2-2	TGTGCCAGCAGTAAAGAGCGGGGGGGATCCGGGGAGCTGTTTTTT	CASSKERGGSGELFF
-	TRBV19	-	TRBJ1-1	TGTGCCAGTAGTATAGATGGAGACTACACTGAAGCTTTCTTT	CASSIDGDYTEAFF
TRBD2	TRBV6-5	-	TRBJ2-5	TGTGCCAGCAGTTACGGGGGGAGGGGAGAGACCCAGTACTTC	CASSYGGRGETQYF
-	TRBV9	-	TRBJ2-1	TGTGCCAGCAGCTCAGGAAAGGGAGCCATTGAAACCTACAATGAGCAGTTCTTC	CASSSGKGAIETYNEQFF
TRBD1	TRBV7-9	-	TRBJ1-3	TGTGCCAGCAGCTCCACGACTGGTAGACAGGGGGCAAACACCATATATTTT	CASSSTTGRQGANTIYF
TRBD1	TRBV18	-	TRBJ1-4	TGTGCCAGCTCACCGATACCAGGGGGCGGTGATGAAAAACTGTTTTTT	CASSPIPGGGDEKLFF
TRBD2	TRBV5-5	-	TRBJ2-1	TGTGCCAGCAGCCTCATCGGGGGGAGCCACGACAATGAGCAGTTCTTC	CASSLIGGSHDNEQFF
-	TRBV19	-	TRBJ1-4	TGTGCCAGTAGTAGGGACTTTGGCGATGAAAAACTGTTTTTT	CASSRDFGDEKLFF
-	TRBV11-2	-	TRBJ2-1	TGTGCCAGCAGCACCCTATCAGGGGTTTCCTACAATGAGCAGTTCTTC	CASSTLSGVSYNEQFF
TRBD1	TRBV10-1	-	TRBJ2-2	TGCGCCAGCAGCGCCGGGACAGGGACACAATACTACACCGGGGAGCTGTTTTTT	CASSAGTGTQYYTGELFF
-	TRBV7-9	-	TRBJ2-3	TGTGCCAGCAGCTCCCCGGGGAGCACCTTTATCCAGGATACGCAGTATTTT	CASSSPGSTFIQDTQYF
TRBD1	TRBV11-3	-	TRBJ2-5	TGTGCCAGCAGCCGACAGGGGCAGGGGGAGACCCAGTACTTC	CASSRQGQGETQYF